This TCR beta chain was identified during a study of blood T cell repertoires in COVID-19. Germline CDR1 reads SGHAT; CDR2 reads FQNNGV. The V and J ends lost 7 bases and 0 bases respectively, with 25 bases between them. The CDR3 has 18 amino acids. This clone was seen just once. Original handling: Reference gene primer amplification in the assay estimated nucleated cell counts. Sequencing used immunoSEQ multiplex PCR; TCRdb keeps in-frame clones, though not all of them. V and J calls and clone size are given by that table; D and trimming were obtained from the DNA. The sample contains 200,000 to 250,000 clones, around 80% of which appear only once.

This receptor was identified in a woman aged 55 to 70 who had recovered from COVID-19. V gene TRBV11-2 combines with J gene TRBJ2-7; D may be TRBD1 (7 bases). The sequencing sample was made of peripheral blood. CDR3 sequence (DNA): TGTGCCAGCACCAGGGGGGTGGAGCCGGTTTCACTCTCCTACGAGCAGTACTTC. This codes for CASTRGVEPVSLSYEQYF.